This T cell receptor beta chain was documented in a study of blood T cell repertoires in COVID-19. About the study: T cells, B-cell-depleted T cells, or PBMCs provided the cDNA or gDNA that served as material.

Followed longitudinally, the Seattle patients had been enrolled during active infection. In the source study's methods: How many nucleated cells were present was estimated from reference gene primer amplification. Assay: immunoSEQ multiplex PCR; the TCRdb copy retains only in-frame clones and omits some. V and J calls plus clone size are reproduced from that table; the DNA served to infer D and trimming. The table shows tens of thousands of clones, with 85% to 90% occurring only once. The CDR3 covers 14 residues. Trimming at V came to 4 bases and at J to 7 bases, leaving 3 bases not matched to a gene. Germline CDR1 reads SGDLS; CDR2 reads YYNGEE.

The clonotype comes from a woman aged 60 to 75 with COVID-19, enrolled during active disease. Material: peripheral blood. The genes are TRBV9 and TRBJ1-6, with 9 bases that match TRBD1. The CDR3 here is CASSQGQGNSPLHF. CDR3 sequence (DNA): TGTGCCAGCAGCCAAGGACAGGGGAATTCACCCCTCCACTTT.